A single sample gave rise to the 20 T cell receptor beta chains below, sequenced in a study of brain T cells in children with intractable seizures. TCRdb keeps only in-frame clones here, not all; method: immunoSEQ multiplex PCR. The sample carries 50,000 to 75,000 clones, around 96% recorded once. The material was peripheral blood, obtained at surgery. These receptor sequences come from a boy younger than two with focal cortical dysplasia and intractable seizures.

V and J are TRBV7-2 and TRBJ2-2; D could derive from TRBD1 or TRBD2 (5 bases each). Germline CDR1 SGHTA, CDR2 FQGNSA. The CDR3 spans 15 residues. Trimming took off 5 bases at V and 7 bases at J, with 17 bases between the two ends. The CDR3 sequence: CASSLDGTWDGELFF. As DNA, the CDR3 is TGTGCCAGCAGCCTCGACGGGACCTGGGACGGGGAGCTGTTTTTT.

CDR3 in amino acids: CASSKGLAGGYANTGELFF. The DNA for the CDR3 is TGCGCCAGCAGCAAGGGACTAGCGGGGGGTTACGCGAACACCGGGGAGCTGTTTTTT. The chain has TRBV5-1 and TRBJ2-2; TRBD2 agrees at 15 bases. Germline loops: CDR1 SGHRS, CDR2 YFSETQ. After removal of 4 bases from V and 0 bases from J, the junction contained 7 bases not matched to a gene. The CDR3 loop spans 19 amino acids.

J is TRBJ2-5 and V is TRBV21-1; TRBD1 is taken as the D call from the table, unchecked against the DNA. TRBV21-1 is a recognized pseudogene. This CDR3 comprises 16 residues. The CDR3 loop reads CASSKENRSTAETQYF. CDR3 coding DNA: TGTGCCAGCAGCAAAGAGAACAGGAGTACTGCGGAGACCCAGTACTTC.

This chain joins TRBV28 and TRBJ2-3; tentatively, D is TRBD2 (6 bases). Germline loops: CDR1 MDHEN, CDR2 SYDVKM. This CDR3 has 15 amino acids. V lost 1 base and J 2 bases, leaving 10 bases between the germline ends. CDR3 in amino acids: CASSLSGDFTDTQYF. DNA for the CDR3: TGTGCCAGCAGTTTATCGGGGGACTTCACAGATACGCAGTATTTT.

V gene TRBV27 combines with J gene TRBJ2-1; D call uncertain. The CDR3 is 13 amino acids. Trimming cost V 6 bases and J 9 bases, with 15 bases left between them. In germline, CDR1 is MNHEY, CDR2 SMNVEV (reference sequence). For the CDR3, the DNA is TGTGCCAGCAGGGCACCTTTGGGCATTGAGCAGTTCTTC. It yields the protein CASRAPLGIEQFF.

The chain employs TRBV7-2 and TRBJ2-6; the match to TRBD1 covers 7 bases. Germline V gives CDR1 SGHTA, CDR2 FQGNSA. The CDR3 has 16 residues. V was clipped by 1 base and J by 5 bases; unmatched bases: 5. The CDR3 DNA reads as TGTGCCAGCAGCTTAGGCAACAGGGGAAGGGCCAACGTCCTGACTTTC. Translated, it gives CASSLGNRGRANVLTF.

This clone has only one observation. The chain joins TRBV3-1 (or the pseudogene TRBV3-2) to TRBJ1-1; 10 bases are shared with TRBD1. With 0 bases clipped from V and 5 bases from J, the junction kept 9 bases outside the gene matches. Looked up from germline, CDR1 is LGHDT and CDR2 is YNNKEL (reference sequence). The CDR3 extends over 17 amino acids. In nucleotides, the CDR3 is TGTGCCAGCAGCCAAGAAAGGGACAGGGGTATTGGGACTGAAGCTTTCTTT. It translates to CASSQERDRGIGTEAFF.

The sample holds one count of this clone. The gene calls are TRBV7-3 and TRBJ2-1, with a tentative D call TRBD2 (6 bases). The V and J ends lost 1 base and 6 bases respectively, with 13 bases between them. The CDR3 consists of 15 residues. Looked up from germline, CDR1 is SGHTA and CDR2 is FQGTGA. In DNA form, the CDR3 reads TGTGCCAGCAGCTTAAACCCGGGACTGCCCAATGAGCAGTTCTTC. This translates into CASSLNPGLPNEQFF.

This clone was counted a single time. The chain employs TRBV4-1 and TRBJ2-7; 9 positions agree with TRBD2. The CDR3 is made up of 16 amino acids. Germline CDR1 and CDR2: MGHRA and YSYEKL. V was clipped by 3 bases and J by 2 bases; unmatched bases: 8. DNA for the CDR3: TGCGCCAGCAGCCAGGTCGAGCGGGGGGATACCTACGAGCAGTACTTC. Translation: CASSQVERGDTYEQYF.

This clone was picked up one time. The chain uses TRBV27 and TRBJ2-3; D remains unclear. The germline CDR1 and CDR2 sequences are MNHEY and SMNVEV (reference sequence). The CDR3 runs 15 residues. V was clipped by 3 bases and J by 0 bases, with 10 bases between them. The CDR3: CASSLIESSTDTQYF. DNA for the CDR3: TGTGCCAGCAGTTTGATCGAGAGCAGCACAGATACGCAGTATTTT.

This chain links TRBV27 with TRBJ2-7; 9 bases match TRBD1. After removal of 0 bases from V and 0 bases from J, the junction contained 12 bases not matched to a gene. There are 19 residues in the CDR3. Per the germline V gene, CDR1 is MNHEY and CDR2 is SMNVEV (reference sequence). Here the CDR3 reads CASSLSTPTGGPSSYEQYF. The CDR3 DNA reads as TGTGCCAGCAGTTTATCGACGCCTACAGGGGGCCCTAGCTCCTACGAGCAGTACTTC.

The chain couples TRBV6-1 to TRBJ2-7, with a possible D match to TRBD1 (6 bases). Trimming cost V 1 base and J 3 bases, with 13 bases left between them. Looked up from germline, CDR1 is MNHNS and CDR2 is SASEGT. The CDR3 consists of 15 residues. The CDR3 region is CASSEGPGTNYEQYF. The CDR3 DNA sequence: TGTGCCAGCAGTGAAGGACCCGGGACAAACTACGAGCAGTACTTC.

The CDR3 sequence is CASSQVVGGNTIYF. The DNA of the CDR3 is TGTGCCAGCAGCCAAGTGGTTGGTGGAAACACCATATATTTT. The chain joins TRBV3-1 (or the pseudogene TRBV3-2) to TRBJ1-3, with D unclear. The CDR3 extends over 14 amino acids. With 1 base removed from V and 3 bases from J, the gap between germline ends came to 7 bases. The germline CDR1 and CDR2 sequences are LGHDT and YNNKEL (reference sequence).

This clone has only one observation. The CDR3 reads CASSQPRTVSGELFF. In DNA form, the CDR3 reads TGTGCCAGCAGCCAACCCCGTACCGTTTCCGGGGAGCTGTTTTTT. The chain carries TRBV4-2 and TRBJ2-2; unclear D gene. CDR3 length: 15 amino acids. V was shortened by 2 bases and J by 6 bases, with 13 bases between the two germline ends. Germline loops: CDR1 LGHNA, CDR2 YNFKEQ.

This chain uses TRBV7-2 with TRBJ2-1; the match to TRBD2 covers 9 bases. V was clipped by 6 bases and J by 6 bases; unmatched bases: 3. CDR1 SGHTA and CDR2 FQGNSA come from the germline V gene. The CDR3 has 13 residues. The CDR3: CASRRTSVNEQFF. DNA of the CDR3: TGTGCCAGCAGAAGGACTAGCGTCAATGAGCAGTTCTTC.

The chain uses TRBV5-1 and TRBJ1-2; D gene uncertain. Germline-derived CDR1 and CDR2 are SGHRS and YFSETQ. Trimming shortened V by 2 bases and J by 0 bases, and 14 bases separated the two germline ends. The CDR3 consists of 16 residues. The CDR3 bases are TGCGCCAGCAGCTTCGTTATCGCGGATACTAACTATGGCTACACCTTC. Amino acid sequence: CASSFVIADTNYGYTF.

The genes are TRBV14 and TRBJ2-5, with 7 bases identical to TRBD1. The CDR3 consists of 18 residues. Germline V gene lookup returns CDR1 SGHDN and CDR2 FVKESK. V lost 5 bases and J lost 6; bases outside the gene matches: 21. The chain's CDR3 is CASSTAGTVTKYRQTQYF. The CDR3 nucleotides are TGTGCCAGCAGCACCGCCGGGACAGTTACCAAGTATCGGCAGACCCAGTACTTC.

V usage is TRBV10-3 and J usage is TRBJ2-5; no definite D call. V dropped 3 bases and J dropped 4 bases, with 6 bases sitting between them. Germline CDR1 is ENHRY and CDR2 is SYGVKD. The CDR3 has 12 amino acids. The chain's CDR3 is CAISDRVETQYF. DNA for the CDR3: TGTGCCATCAGTGATCGGGTAGAGACCCAGTACTTC.

CDR3 sequence (DNA): TGTGCCAGCTCACCACAGCCGACAGACTACGAGCAGTACTTC. It specifies CASSPQPTDYEQYF. The V and J genes are TRBV18 and TRBJ2-7, with a tentative D call TRBD1 (5 bases). Between the trimmed V and J ends, which lost 1 base and 3 bases, there was a span of 10 bases. CDR1 is KGHSH, CDR2 LQKENI, per germline. The length of the CDR3 is 14 residues. Full variable domain (outside the CDR3, taken from reference TRBV18 and TRBJ2-7): NAGVMQNPRHLVRRRGQEARLRCSPMKGHSHVYWYRQLPEEGLKFMVYLQKENIIDESGMPKERFSAEFPKEGPSILRIQQVVRGDSAAYFCASSPQPTDYEQYFGPGTRLTVT.

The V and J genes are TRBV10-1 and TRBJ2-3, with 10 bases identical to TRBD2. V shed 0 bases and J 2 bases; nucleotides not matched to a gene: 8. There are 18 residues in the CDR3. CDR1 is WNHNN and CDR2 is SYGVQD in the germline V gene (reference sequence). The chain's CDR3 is CASSESLAGGKTTDTQYF. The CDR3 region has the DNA TGCGCCAGCAGTGAGTCGTTAGCGGGGGGCAAAACCACAGATACGCAGTATTTT.